This T cell receptor beta chain was identified in a study of cytomegalovirus exposure and HLA in healthy donors (dated by TCRdb to 2017 to 2019). Concerning the study at large: In an earlier analysis of fewer than 750 of the donors, around 290 Gb of sequence data and 100 million or so unique TCR beta sequences from about 180 million T cells were reported. An early release covering about 600 HLA-typed donors comprised approximately 290 gigabases of sequencing data and approximately 85 million unique TCR sequences. Of the 398 genotyped donors, approximately 83% fell in the genetic ancestry cluster associated with self-reported Caucasian donors. The study aimed to test whether cataloging public T cell receptors could reveal signatures of past pathogen exposure. The T cell repertoires of under 700 subjects were profiled by immunosequencing and related to cytomegalovirus serostatus. Besides the first cohort of 666 subjects, a separate validation cohort made up of over a hundred different subjects was used. To predict cytomegalovirus infection status, the study brought together high-throughput TCR immunosequencing, statistical association of individual TCRs with disease status, and machine learning. In a later analysis, previously published TCR beta repertoires from more than 500 donors were re-analyzed and high-resolution HLA genotyping was added so that TCR occurrence patterns could be studied. In the later analysis, no new phenotypic data were used to find candidate immune exposures; instead, reliance was placed on TCR beta sequences and their occurrence across donors. To decide whether each TCR beta V gene segment behaved as functional or pseudogenic, an earlier analysis of approximately 590 of the donors relied on high-throughput TCR beta sequencing. Donor age, sex, ethnicity and CMV serostatus were compiled alongside the repertoire data. Genome-wide SNP genotypes for about 65% of the roughly 670 donors were used in a later genetic analysis, which treated that subset as a discovery cohort. All discovery cohort repertoires had been generated on a single sequencing platform. Both class I and class II loci were covered by HLA typing, at four-digit resolution. Typing coverage varied by locus: roughly 620-640 donors for A, B, C, DRB1 and DQB1; approximately 560 for DQA1; around 570 for DPA1; some 470 for DPB1. Roughly 5 DR-DQ haplotypes were handled as single units for association and clustering because linkage in the cohort was strong. Across roughly 420 genotyped donors of the cohort, an average of about 240,000 unique TCR beta nucleotide sequences per donor were sequenced, and around 19% of those sequences were non-productive.

The cohort consisted of more than 650 healthy bone marrow donors. Cohort members were all nominally healthy when sampled, although unrecorded immune exposures were likely present. The donor tested CMV seronegative and was one of the 352 seronegative cohort members. A peripheral blood sample was provided by each donor, and peripheral blood mononuclear cells were used for TCR beta sequencing. The Qiagen DNeasy Blood Extraction Kit was used to extract genomic DNA from the blood cell samples. This clone was counted between two and nine times. Which antigen it targets is not known. No base-level quality is on record; no much larger clone is a single base apart. The library was prepared using the immunoSEQ multiplex PCR assay. For the multiplex PCR, a mixture combining 60 forward primers for TCR Vbeta segments and 13 reverse primers for TCR Jbeta segments was used. The CDR3 region of rearranged TCR beta genes was amplified from genomic DNA by a multiplex PCR assay. The amplified TCR beta libraries were sequenced on the Illumina HiSeq System as 87-base-pair reads. Turning to the authors' computational methods: Across the 500 to 700 repertoires, a later analysis counted tens of millions of unique TCR beta chains, roughly 11 million of which were shared by at least two donors. To remove PCR and sequencing errors, raw reads were error-corrected and collapsed into unique sequences using a nearest-neighbor algorithm that merged closely related sequences. CDR3 sequences were aligned to IMGT reference sequences to assign V, D and J gene segments. Each retained sequence needed at least a six-nucleotide match to both a V gene segment and a J gene segment. Rearrangements were called productive when the CDR3 lacked stop codons and stayed in frame with V and J; all others were non-productive. CDR3 was defined according to IMGT convention as the region running from the second conserved V-encoded cysteine to the conserved J-encoded phenylalanine. The earlier analysis of about 530 of the donors excluded any sequence lacking an unambiguous match to a single V gene segment. In an earlier analysis of 450 to 750 of the donors, a V segment was called functional when productive rearrangements were above 56.7%, and segregating when the standard deviation between donors exceeded 5%. A statistical classification framework was built to diagnose cytomegalovirus status from the catalog of TCR beta chain sequences. In a later analysis, V and J genes were assigned by comparing TCR nucleotide sequences against IMGT/GENE-DB human TR gene sequences. In a later analysis, CDR3 sequences and most-parsimonious VDJ recombination scenarios were assigned using the TCRdist pipeline. A later analysis defined each TCR beta chain by its CDR3 amino acid sequence plus V-gene family, and excluded reads lacking a unique V-gene family. As a way to deal with suspected cross-contamination and a sequencing artifact, a later analysis dropped roughly 600 nucleotide sequences that were highly shared and had low generation probability. In a later analysis, a clonal expansion index for each public chain was calculated from normalized within-repertoire ranks of inferred template counts. In a later analysis, generation probabilities were computed using a VDJ recombination model fitted to out-of-frame rearrangements, and the results were checked against IGoR. In a later analysis, hypergeometric tests were used to score TCR-TCR, TCR-HLA and TCR-CMV co-occurrence, with a repertoire-size bias correction applied to TCR pairs. False discovery rates were estimated in a later analysis by permuting HLA or CMV assignments 20 times. In a later analysis, co-occurring TCRs were grouped using DBSCAN, and TCRdist sequence similarity was added for clustering within HLA-allele-positive subsets. Co-occurrence clustering excluded repertoires with fewer than 30,000 or more than 120,000 public chains, plus five with anomalous nucleotide sharing. TCRdb provides this immuneACCESS table in a form limited to in-frame rearrangements. Some clones are lacking; in checked studies, under half of them reflect an unresolved V gene, and why the rest are absent is not known. Clone size and the V and J calls come from that table; the DNA yielded D and trimming. Here the sample has some 96,000 clones; more than 70% occur a single time. The top ten clonotypes cover roughly 7.1% of the sample.

The germline V end is reduced by 4 bases and the J end by 7 bases; junction bases left unmatched: 7. From a lookup of the germline V gene, CDR1 and CDR2 are SGHRS and YFSETQ. The CDR3 runs 16 amino acids, cysteine and phenylalanine included. The kept DNA is CDR3 alone, 48 bases in frame from the first base. The study at large found these results: Presence/absence analyses assumed roughly uniform sequencing depth across donors, an assumption that may not hold. For the cohort, immune exposure information was limited to CMV serostatus. Because the 87-base-pair reads could not distinguish some IMGT-functional V segments, including TRBV6-2 and TRBV6-3, those segments were excluded. According to the authors, the approach could potentially be generalized to other disease states and immunological phenotypes. Because HLA typing was unavailable for some donors at each locus, only the typed subset was used in association tests. Most CMV-associated TCR beta chains appeared to be HLA-restricted in a later analysis, and the HLA associations seemed to be driven largely by CMV exposure. In both the original and validation cohorts, the classifier was reported to diagnose cytomegalovirus status with high specificity and sensitivity. A cluster of highly shared sequence variants was judged likely to represent a technical artifact of the sequencing pipeline. Only TCR beta chains were sequenced in this cohort, and the absence of alpha or paired-chain data limited detectable features. A later genetic analysis reported fewer N-insertions in productive TCRs among donors in an Asian-associated ancestry cluster than the roughly 720-donor mean. In a later analysis, the rate of TCR association differed among HLA loci, with DRB1 alleles having the most associated TCRs and HLA-C alleles having the fewest. In vitro tests confirmed that three of the cytomegalovirus-associated TCR beta chains recognize cytomegalovirus antigens. A further reported finding was that TCR beta sequences accurately predicted the HLA-A and HLA-B alleles for most subjects in the first cohort. An association between a missense DCLRE1C variant and V-gene and J-gene trimming of TCR beta chains was found in a later genetic analysis and replicated in an independent cohort. While some public TCRs were present in many individuals, most TCR sequences turned up only very rarely across donors. In a later analysis, HLA-associated TCR beta chains were found to be more clonally expanded and to have lower generation probabilities than equally common non-associated chains. The earlier analysis of 587 of the donors excluded approximately 15 rarely observed V segments, including chromosome 9 orphons, because counts were too low. In an earlier analysis of fewer than 750 of the donors, most TCR beta V segments were observed in productive rearrangements about 90% or about 30% of the time, broadly matching IMGT annotations. The study gave a list of 150 to 200 TCR beta chains associated with cytomegalovirus. When HLA alleles, especially DR and DQ, strongly co-occurred, TCR associations were difficult to assign to individual alleles. Correlated functional status among segregating V segments might be attributable to linkage disequilibrium, but an unknown experimental factor could not be ruled out. Several of the top co-occurrence clusters appeared to be linked to parvovirus B19, influenza, CMV and Epstein-Barr virus, according to a later analysis. Specific HLA alleles were associated with 15,000 to 20,000 TCR beta sequences at a false discovery rate of 0.05 in a later analysis.

The chain employs TRBV5-1 and TRBJ1-6; TRBD1 fits 11 bases in the junction. Material: PBMCs. The TCR was taken from a female donor in good health and CMV-seronegative. CDR3 sequence: CASSTGDRGGNSPLHF. The DNA reads TGCGCCAGCAGCACGGGGGACAGGGGGGGCAATTCACCCCTCCACTTT.